The rows below give T cell receptor beta chains drawn from one sample of a study of neurological immune-mediated disorders. TCRdb reprocessed the 5' RACE reads with MiXCR, giving one entry per CDR3 protein. The table shows tens of thousands of distinct CDR3 sequences, with 2% to 3% occurring only once. Source material: PBMCs. Source of these receptors: a man aged 50 or older with multiple sclerosis. CDR3s include the opening cysteine and the closing phenylalanine or tryptophan. The D gene is left open where the match is weak. Clone size appears in some rows only: once, few, many, or a class for an expanded clone.

v_gene: TRBV5-5; j_gene: TRBJ2-7; abundance: many; d_gene: .; CDR3aa: CASNLEQGYEQYF; CDR3nt: TGTGCCAGCAACCTCGAACAGGGTTACGAGCAGTACTTC
v_gene: TRBV10-1; j_gene: TRBJ1-2; abundance: .; d_gene: .; CDR3aa: CASSPRQDAGYTF; CDR3nt: TGCGCCAGCAGTCCGAGACAGGACGCTGGCTACACCTTC
v_gene: TRBV3-1; j_gene: TRBJ2-7; abundance: many; d_gene: .; CDR3aa: CASSPYRGAGNEQYF; CDR3nt: TGTGCCAGCAGCCCCTATCGGGGGGCGGGAAACGAGCAGTACTTC
v_gene: TRBV29-1; j_gene: TRBJ2-7; abundance: many; d_gene: TRBD1; CDR3aa: CSVDLNGQGSNEQYF; CDR3nt: TGCAGCGTTGATCTCAACGGACAGGGGAGCAACGAGCAGTACTTC
v_gene: TRBV20-1; j_gene: TRBJ2-5; abundance: many; d_gene: TRBD1; CDR3aa: CSAGQVEETQYF; CDR3nt: TGCAGTGCCGGACAGGTCGAAGAGACCCAGTACTTC
v_gene: TRBV4-3; j_gene: TRBJ2-5; abundance: once; d_gene: .; CDR3aa: CASSQGLGLETQYF; CDR3nt: TGCGCCAGCAGCCAAGGACTAGGGCTAGAGACCCAGTACTTC
v_gene: TRBV6-2/TRBV6-3; j_gene: TRBJ1-1; abundance: many; d_gene: .; CDR3aa: CASSYLGERTEAFF; CDR3nt: TGTGCCAGCAGTTATTTGGGTGAGCGAACTGAAGCTTTCTTT
v_gene: TRBV5-1; j_gene: TRBJ1-1; abundance: many; d_gene: .; CDR3aa: CASSSVQPGNTEAFF; CDR3nt: TGCGCCAGCAGCAGTGTCCAACCCGGTAACACTGAAGCTTTCTTT
v_gene: TRBV5-1; j_gene: TRBJ2-2; abundance: many; d_gene: .; CDR3aa: CASSLLSRGSTGELFF; CDR3nt: TGCGCCAGCAGCTTGTTATCTCGAGGGTCCACCGGGGAGCTGTTTTTT
v_gene: TRBV7-8; j_gene: TRBJ1-5; abundance: many; d_gene: .; CDR3aa: CASSALDPGANQPQHF; CDR3nt: TGTGCCAGCAGCGCCCTGGATCCGGGGGCCAATCAGCCCCAGCATTTT
v_gene: TRBV7-2; j_gene: TRBJ2-7; abundance: many; d_gene: TRBD2; CDR3aa: CASIPREGFGEQYF; CDR3nt: TGTGCCAGCATCCCCAGGGAGGGTTTTGGCGAGCAGTACTTC
v_gene: TRBV7-2; j_gene: TRBJ2-3; abundance: many; d_gene: TRBD2; CDR3aa: CASSSSGGGQYF; CDR3nt: TGTGCCAGCAGCTCTAGCGGGGGGGGGCAGTATTTT
v_gene: TRBV12-3/TRBV12-4; j_gene: TRBJ2-3; abundance: many; d_gene: .; CDR3aa: CASSLLSTDTQYF; CDR3nt: TGTGCCAGCAGTTTACTTAGCACAGATACGCAGTATTTT
v_gene: TRBV5-6; j_gene: TRBJ2-3; abundance: many; d_gene: .; CDR3aa: CASSLGRGFRDTQYF; CDR3nt: TGTGCCAGCAGCTTGGGCAGGGGTTTCAGGGATACGCAGTATTTT
v_gene: TRBV20-1; j_gene: TRBJ2-5; abundance: many; d_gene: .; CDR3aa: CSASWAGVSETQYF; CDR3nt: TGCAGTGCCAGCTGGGCAGGAGTTAGTGAGACCCAGTACTTC
v_gene: TRBV9; j_gene: TRBJ2-3; abundance: many; d_gene: TRBD2; CDR3aa: CASSPRGLVKDTQYF; CDR3nt: TGTGCCAGCAGCCCCCGGGGACTAGTGAAAGATACGCAGTATTTT
v_gene: TRBV20-1; j_gene: TRBJ2-7; abundance: few; d_gene: .; CDR3aa: CSARGLQGIIYEQYF; CDR3nt: TGCAGTGCTAGGGGTCTACAGGGAATAATCTACGAGCAGTACTTC
v_gene: TRBV27; j_gene: TRBJ1-4; abundance: many; d_gene: .; CDR3aa: CASSSLGEVEKLFF; CDR3nt: TGTGCCAGCAGTTCCCTAGGGGAGGTCGAAAAACTGTTTTTT
v_gene: TRBV3-1; j_gene: TRBJ1-2; abundance: many; d_gene: .; CDR3aa: CASSLDRTPYGYTF; CDR3nt: TGTGCCAGCAGCTTAGACAGGACACCCTATGGCTACACCTTC
v_gene: TRBV14; j_gene: TRBJ2-3; abundance: many; d_gene: .; CDR3aa: CASSPGLTLDTQYF; CDR3nt: TGTGCCAGCAGCCCAGGACTAACCTTAGATACGCAGTATTTT
v_gene: TRBV6-2/TRBV6-3; j_gene: TRBJ2-7; abundance: many; d_gene: TRBD1; CDR3aa: CASRVGQAYEQYF; CDR3nt: TGTGCCAGCAGGGTCGGACAGGCCTACGAGCAGTACTTC
v_gene: TRBV20-1; j_gene: TRBJ2-5; abundance: many; d_gene: TRBD2; CDR3aa: CSARGLASETQYF; CDR3nt: TGCAGTGCAAGGGGACTAGCGAGCGAGACCCAGTACTTC
v_gene: TRBV7-2; j_gene: TRBJ1-5; abundance: many; d_gene: .; CDR3aa: CASSLLQDSNQPQHF; CDR3nt: TGTGCCAGCAGCTTACTACAGGACAGCAATCAGCCCCAGCATTTT
v_gene: TRBV24-1; j_gene: TRBJ1-2; abundance: many; d_gene: .; CDR3aa: CATSDSGIYYGYTF; CDR3nt: TGTGCCACCAGTGATTCGGGAATCTACTATGGCTACACCTTC
v_gene: TRBV12-3/TRBV12-4; j_gene: TRBJ1-2; abundance: many; d_gene: .; CDR3aa: CASSPSRSGGYTF; CDR3nt: TGTGCCAGCAGTCCCTCGAGGTCAGGTGGCTACACCTTC
v_gene: TRBV7-9; j_gene: TRBJ1-1; abundance: many; d_gene: .; CDR3aa: CASSYMGDTEAFF; CDR3nt: TGTGCCAGCAGCTACATGGGGGATACTGAAGCTTTCTTT
v_gene: TRBV12-3/TRBV12-4; j_gene: TRBJ1-2; abundance: many; d_gene: .; CDR3aa: CASSNAVENYGYTF; CDR3nt: TGTGCCAGCAGTAACGCGGTGGAAAACTATGGCTACACCTTC
v_gene: TRBV29-1; j_gene: TRBJ1-2; abundance: many; d_gene: .; CDR3aa: CSVEDPPNYGYTF; CDR3nt: TGCAGCGTTGAAGATCCCCCAAACTATGGCTACACCTTC
v_gene: TRBV7-2; j_gene: TRBJ2-1; abundance: many; d_gene: .; CDR3aa: CASSLSSAHHEQFF; CDR3nt: TGTGCCAGCAGCCTCTCTTCGGCCCACCATGAGCAGTTCTTC
v_gene: TRBV10-3; j_gene: TRBJ2-1; abundance: .; d_gene: TRBD2; CDR3aa: CAISEHSGGDSEQFF; CDR3nt: TGTGCCATCAGTGAGCATAGCGGGGGGGATTCGGAGCAGTTCTTC
v_gene: TRBV6-5; j_gene: TRBJ1-2; abundance: many; d_gene: .; CDR3aa: CASSYTEKHYGYTF; CDR3nt: TGTGCCAGCAGTTACACCGAGAAGCACTATGGCTACACCTTC
v_gene: TRBV5-4; j_gene: TRBJ2-7; abundance: .; d_gene: TRBD1; CDR3aa: CASSPSTGGYYEQYF; CDR3nt: TGTGCCAGCAGCCCTTCGACAGGGGGTTACTACGAGCAGTACTTC
v_gene: TRBV7-2; j_gene: TRBJ2-2; abundance: many; d_gene: .; CDR3aa: CASRGQPNTGELFF; CDR3nt: TGTGCCAGCAGGGGGCAGCCGAACACCGGGGAGCTGTTTTTT
v_gene: TRBV12-3/TRBV12-4; j_gene: TRBJ2-5; abundance: few; d_gene: TRBD1; CDR3aa: CASSPTPGQGIQETQYF; CDR3nt: TGTGCCAGCAGTCCTACCCCGGGACAGGGAATCCAAGAGACCCAGTACTTC
v_gene: TRBV27; j_gene: TRBJ2-6; abundance: many; d_gene: TRBD1; CDR3aa: CASNDRGGSGANVLTF; CDR3nt: TGTGCCAGCAATGACAGGGGGGGCTCTGGGGCCAACGTCCTGACTTTC
v_gene: TRBV30; j_gene: TRBJ1-2; abundance: many; d_gene: .; CDR3aa: CAWSNRVGYTF; CDR3nt: TGTGCCTGGAGTAACCGCGTTGGCTACACCTTC
v_gene: TRBV10-3; j_gene: TRBJ1-5; abundance: many; d_gene: TRBD1; CDR3aa: CASSSVGRGGSNQPQHF; CDR3nt: TGTGCCTCCTCTTCGGTGGGCAGGGGGGGGTCCAATCAGCCCCAGCATTTT
v_gene: TRBV5-1; j_gene: TRBJ2-1; abundance: many; d_gene: .; CDR3aa: CASSPITTGNNEQFF; CDR3nt: TGCGCCAGCAGCCCAATAACGACTGGGAACAATGAGCAGTTCTTC
v_gene: TRBV20-1; j_gene: TRBJ1-1; abundance: many; d_gene: .; CDR3aa: CSARENTEAFF; CDR3nt: TGCAGTGCTAGGGAAAACACTGAAGCTTTCTTT
v_gene: TRBV15; j_gene: TRBJ2-5; abundance: many; d_gene: .; CDR3aa: CATSLGGRETQYF; CDR3nt: TGTGCCACCAGCTTGGGGGGCCGGGAGACCCAGTACTTC
v_gene: TRBV20-1; j_gene: TRBJ1-6; abundance: many; d_gene: .; CDR3aa: CSARRRRLAANSPLHF; CDR3nt: TGCAGTGCTAGACGGAGGAGGTTGGCAGCTAATTCACCCCTCCACTTT
v_gene: TRBV27; j_gene: TRBJ1-2; abundance: many; d_gene: .; CDR3aa: CASSLSLEEGYTF; CDR3nt: TGTGCCAGCAGTTTATCGTTGGAGGAGGGCTACACCTTC
v_gene: TRBV6-4; j_gene: TRBJ1-1; abundance: many; d_gene: .; CDR3aa: CASSDQENTEAFF; CDR3nt: TGTGCCAGCAGTGACCAGGAGAACACTGAAGCTTTCTTT
v_gene: TRBV7-3; j_gene: TRBJ2-1; abundance: many; d_gene: .; CDR3aa: CASSFQTSLEQFF; CDR3nt: TGTGCCAGCAGCTTCCAAACTAGCCTTGAGCAGTTCTTC
v_gene: TRBV5-1; j_gene: TRBJ1-1; abundance: many; d_gene: .; CDR3aa: CASSLSHGERAEAFF; CDR3nt: TGCGCCAGCAGCTTGTCTCACGGTGAGAGAGCTGAAGCTTTCTTT
v_gene: TRBV7-3; j_gene: TRBJ2-3; abundance: many; d_gene: .; CDR3aa: CASSLRGSTDTQYF; CDR3nt: TGTGCCAGCAGCTTAAGGGGCTCTACAGATACGCAGTATTTT
v_gene: TRBV27; j_gene: TRBJ2-3; abundance: many; d_gene: .; CDR3aa: CASSHNTDTQYF; CDR3nt: TGTGCCAGCAGTCATAACACAGATACGCAGTATTTT
v_gene: TRBV9; j_gene: TRBJ2-5; abundance: many; d_gene: .; CDR3aa: CASSVAYQETQYF; CDR3nt: TGTGCCAGCAGCGTAGCCTACCAAGAGACCCAGTACTTC
v_gene: TRBV28; j_gene: TRBJ1-2; abundance: many; d_gene: .; CDR3aa: CASSRRGGYGYTF; CDR3nt: TGTGCCAGCAGCCGCAGGGGAGGCTATGGCTACACCTTC
v_gene: TRBV5-6; j_gene: TRBJ2-1; abundance: few; d_gene: .; CDR3aa: CASSLWQGYNEQFF; CDR3nt: TGTGCCAGCAGCTTGTGGCAGGGCTACAATGAGCAGTTCTTC
v_gene: TRBV9; j_gene: TRBJ2-1; abundance: many; d_gene: .; CDR3aa: CASSERLHNGEQFF; CDR3nt: TGTGCCAGCAGCGAGAGGTTGCACAACGGTGAGCAGTTCTTC